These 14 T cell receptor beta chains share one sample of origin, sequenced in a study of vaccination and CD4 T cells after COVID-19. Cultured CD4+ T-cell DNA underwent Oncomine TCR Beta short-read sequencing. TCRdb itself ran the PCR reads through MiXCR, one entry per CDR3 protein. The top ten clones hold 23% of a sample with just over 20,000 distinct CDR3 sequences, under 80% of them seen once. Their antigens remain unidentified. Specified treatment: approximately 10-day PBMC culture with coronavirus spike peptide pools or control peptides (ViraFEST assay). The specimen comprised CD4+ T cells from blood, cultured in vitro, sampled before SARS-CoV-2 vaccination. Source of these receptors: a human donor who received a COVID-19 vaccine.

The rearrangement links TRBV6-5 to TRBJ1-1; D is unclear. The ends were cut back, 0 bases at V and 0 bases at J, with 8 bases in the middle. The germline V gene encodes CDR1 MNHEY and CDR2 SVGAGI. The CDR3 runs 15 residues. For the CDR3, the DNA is TGTGCCAGCAGTTACTCAGTTTCGATGAACACTGAAGCTTTCTTT. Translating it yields CASSYSVSMNTEAFF.

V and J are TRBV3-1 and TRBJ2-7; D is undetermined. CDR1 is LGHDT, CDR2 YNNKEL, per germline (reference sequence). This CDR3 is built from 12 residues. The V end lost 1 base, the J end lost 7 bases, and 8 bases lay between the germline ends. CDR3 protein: CASSQGLAEQYV. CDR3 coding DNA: TGTGCCAGCAGCCAAGGTTTGGCTGAGCAGTACGTC.

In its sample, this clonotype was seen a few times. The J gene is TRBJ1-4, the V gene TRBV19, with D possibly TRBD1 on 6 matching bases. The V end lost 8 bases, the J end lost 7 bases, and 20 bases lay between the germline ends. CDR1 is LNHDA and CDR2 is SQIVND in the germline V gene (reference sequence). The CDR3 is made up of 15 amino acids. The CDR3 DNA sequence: TGTGCCAGTGCGAACATTGCAGGGGTAGGTGAAAAACTGTTTTTT. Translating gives CASANIAGVGEKLFF.

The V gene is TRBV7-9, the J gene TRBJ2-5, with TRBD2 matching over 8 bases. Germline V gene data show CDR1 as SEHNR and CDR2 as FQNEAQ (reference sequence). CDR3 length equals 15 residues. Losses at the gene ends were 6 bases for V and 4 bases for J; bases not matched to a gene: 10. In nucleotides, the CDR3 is TGTGCCAGCAGTCTTACCGGGACTAGGGGAGAGACCCAGTACTTC. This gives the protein CASSLTGTRGETQYF. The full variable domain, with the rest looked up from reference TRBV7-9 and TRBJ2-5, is DTGVSQNPRHKITKRGQNVTFRCDPISEHNRLYWYRQTLGQGPEFLTYFQNEAQLEKSRLLSDRFSAERPKGSFSTLEIQRTEQGDSAMYLCASSLTGTRGETQYFGPGTRLLVL.

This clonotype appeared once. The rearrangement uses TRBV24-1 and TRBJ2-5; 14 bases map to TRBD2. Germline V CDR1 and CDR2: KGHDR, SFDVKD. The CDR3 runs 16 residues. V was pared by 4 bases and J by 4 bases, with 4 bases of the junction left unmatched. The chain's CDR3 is CATSDQTSGGAETQYF. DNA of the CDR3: TGTGCCACCAGTGACCAGACTAGCGGGGGGGCAGAGACCCAGTACTTC.

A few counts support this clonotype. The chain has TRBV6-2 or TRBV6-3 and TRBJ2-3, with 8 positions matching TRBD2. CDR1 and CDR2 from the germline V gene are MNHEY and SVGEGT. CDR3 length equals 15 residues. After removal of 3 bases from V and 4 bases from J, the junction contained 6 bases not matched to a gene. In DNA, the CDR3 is TGTGCCAGCAGTTATAGTAGCGGGGAATCAGATACGCAGTATTTT. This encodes CASSYSSGESDTQYF.

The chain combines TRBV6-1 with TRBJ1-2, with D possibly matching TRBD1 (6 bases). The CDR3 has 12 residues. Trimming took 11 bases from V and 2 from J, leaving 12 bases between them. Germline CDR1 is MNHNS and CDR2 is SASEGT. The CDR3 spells CASQQGNYGYTF. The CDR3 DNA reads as TGTGCCTCCCAACAGGGCAACTATGGCTACACCTTC.

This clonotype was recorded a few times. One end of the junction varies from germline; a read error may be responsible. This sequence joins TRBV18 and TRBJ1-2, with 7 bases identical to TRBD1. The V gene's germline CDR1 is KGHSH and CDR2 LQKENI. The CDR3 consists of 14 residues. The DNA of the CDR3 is TGTGCCAGCTCTCCACAGGGGACCTACTATGGCTACACCTTC. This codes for CASSPQGTYYGYTF.

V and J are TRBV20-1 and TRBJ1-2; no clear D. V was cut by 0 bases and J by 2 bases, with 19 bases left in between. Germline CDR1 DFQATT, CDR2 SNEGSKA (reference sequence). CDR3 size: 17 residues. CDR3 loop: CSAREEVGTHPNYGYTF. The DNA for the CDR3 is TGCAGTGCTAGAGAAGAAGTGGGAACACACCCAAACTATGGCTACACCTTC.

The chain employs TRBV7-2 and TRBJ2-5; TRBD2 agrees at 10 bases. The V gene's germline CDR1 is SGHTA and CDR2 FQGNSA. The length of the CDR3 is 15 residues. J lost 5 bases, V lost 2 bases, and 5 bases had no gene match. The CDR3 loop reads CASSLFLAGEETQYF. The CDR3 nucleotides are TGTGCCAGCAGCTTATTCCTAGCGGGGGAGGAGACCCAGTACTTC.

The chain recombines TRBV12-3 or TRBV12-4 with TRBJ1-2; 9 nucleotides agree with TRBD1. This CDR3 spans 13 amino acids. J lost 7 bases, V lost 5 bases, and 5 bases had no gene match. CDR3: CASSLRDRVGYTF. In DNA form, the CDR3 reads TGTGCCAGCAGTCTACGGGACAGGGTTGGCTACACCTTC.

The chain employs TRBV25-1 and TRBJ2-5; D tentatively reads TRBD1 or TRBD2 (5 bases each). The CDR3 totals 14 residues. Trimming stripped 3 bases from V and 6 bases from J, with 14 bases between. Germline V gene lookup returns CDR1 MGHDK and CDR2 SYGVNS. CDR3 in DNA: TGTGCCAGCAGTGAGCCGGGGCGCACGAAGACCCAGTACTTC. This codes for CASSEPGRTKTQYF.

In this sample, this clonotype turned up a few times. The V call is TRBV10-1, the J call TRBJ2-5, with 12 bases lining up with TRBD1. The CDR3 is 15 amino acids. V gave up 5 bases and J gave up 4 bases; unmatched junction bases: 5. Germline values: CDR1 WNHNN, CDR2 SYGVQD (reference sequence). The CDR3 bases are TGCGCCAGCAGTCCCGGGACAGGGGGCGGAGAGACCCAGTACTTC. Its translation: CASSPGTGGGETQYF.

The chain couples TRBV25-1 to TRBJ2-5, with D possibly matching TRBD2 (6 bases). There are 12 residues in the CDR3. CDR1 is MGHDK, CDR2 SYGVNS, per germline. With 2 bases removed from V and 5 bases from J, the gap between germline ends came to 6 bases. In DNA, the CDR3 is TGTGCCAGCAGTGAAGGAGGGGAGACCCAGTACTTC. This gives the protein CASSEGGETQYF.